This record concerns one TCR beta chain sequence. Its target is not known. The patients with Susac syndrome were individuals who fulfilled the recently defined diagnostic criteria for disease that was either definite or probable. Negative isolation yielded CD4+ and CD8+ T cells, and FACS enriched TEMRA cells. An amount of RNA that ranged from about 0.45 to 1 ug was reverse transcribed with random hexamers. TCRdb passed the immunoSEQ multiplex PCR reads through MiXCR, listing each CDR3 protein once. This sample has about 120,000 distinct CDR3 sequences, with roughly 95% found just once. The sample comes from a study of CD8 T cells in Susac syndrome. Study in general: Patients with Susac syndrome had blood drawn and were at that point therapy-naive, on corticosteroids, or on intravenous immunoglobulin alone. Findings of the study overall: The study recognized that its TCR sequencing and HLA analysis covered a relatively small number of individuals.

Sequencing input: CD4+ T cells from PBMCs. The TCR comes from a human donor with Susac syndrome.

Here the CDR3 reads CASTMRRAGELFF. In DNA, the CDR3 is TGTGCCAGCACGATGAGGCGGGCCGGGGAGCTGTTTTTT. The V gene is TRBV27, the J gene TRBJ2-2; perhaps TRBD2 as D (5 bases). CDR1 and CDR2 from the germline V gene are MNHEY and SMNVEV (reference sequence). This CDR3 contains 13 residues. The V end lost 7 bases, the J end lost 6 bases, and 12 bases lay between the germline ends.